Below, 21 T cell receptor beta chains from the same sample are listed, as sequenced in a study of cytomegalovirus exposure and HLA in healthy donors. Measured with immunoSEQ multiplex PCR; TCRdb has only the in-frame clones, and not every one. The sample shows hundreds of thousands of clones, 87% of them seen only once. The specimen was PBMCs. The receptors were gathered from a man aged 18 to 29 in good health and CMV-seronegative.

The genes are TRBV7-9 and TRBJ2-1; the match to TRBD1 covers 7 bases. V shed 4 bases and J 8 bases; nucleotides not matched to a gene: 8. Germline lookup yields CDR1 SEHNR and CDR2 FQNEAQ (reference sequence). The CDR3 spans 14 residues. The CDR3 sequence is CASSSDREFDEQFF. The CDR3 region has the DNA TGTGCCAGCAGCTCCGACAGGGAATTCGATGAGCAGTTCTTC.

The chain combines TRBV7-2 with TRBJ1-5, with TRBD1 identical over 9 bases. The CDR3 runs to 14 residues. Germline V CDR1 and CDR2: SGHTA, FQGNSA. Unmatched junction bases numbered 3, after V lost 6 bases and J lost 3 bases. The CDR3 coding sequence is TGTGCCAGCAGAAAACAGGGGGCCAATCAGCCCCAGCATTTT. Translation gives CASRKQGANQPQHF.

The rearrangement links TRBV28 to TRBJ2-7, with D hard to call. The CDR3 covers 13 residues. Trimming left V 3 bases short and J 0 bases short, with 6 bases between. The germline V gene encodes CDR1 MDHEN and CDR2 SYDVKM. CDR3 DNA: TGTGCCAGCAGTTTGAGTCCCTCCTACGAGCAGTACTTC. Translation: CASSLSPSYEQYF.

This chain links TRBV7-6 with TRBJ2-5; 7 nucleotides agree with TRBD2. The J segment lost 1 base and the V segment lost 6 bases, leaving 5 bases of the junction unmatched. From germline, CDR1 is SGHVS and CDR2 FNYEAQ. The CDR3 spans 14 residues. The CDR3: CASSRGTTQETQYF. As DNA, the CDR3 is TGTGCCAGCAGTCGTGGGACTACCCAAGAGACCCAGTACTTC. Drawing the rest from reference TRBV7-6 and TRBJ2-5, the complete variable domain is GAGVSQSPRYKVTKRGQDVALRCDPISGHVSLYWYRQALGQGPEFLTYFNYEAQQDKSGLPNDRFSAERPEGSISTLTIQRTEQRDSAMYRCASSRGTTQETQYFGPGTRLLVL.

The chain carries TRBV28 and TRBJ1-1, with D perhaps TRBD1 (5 bases). The germline V and J ends were trimmed by 4 bases and 4 bases, with 13 bases remaining between them. The CDR3 is 14 amino acids. Germline CDR1 MDHEN, CDR2 SYDVKM. The CDR3 here is CASSSDGGGTEAFF. CDR3 nucleotides: TGTGCCAGCAGTTCGGACGGCGGGGGCACTGAAGCTTTCTTT.

The chain recombines TRBV19 with TRBJ2-3; 9 bases are a match to TRBD1. V was pared by 4 bases and J by 2 bases, with 7 bases of the junction left unmatched. Looked up from germline, CDR1 is LNHDA and CDR2 is SQIVND (reference sequence). The CDR3 extends over 16 amino acids. Here the CDR3 reads CASSTTGTGSTDTQYF. The CDR3, as DNA: TGTGCCAGTAGTACAACCGGGACAGGGTCCACAGATACGCAGTATTTT.

The chain carries TRBV6-6 and TRBJ1-2; D not certain. CDR1 is MNHNY, CDR2 SVGAGI, per germline (reference sequence). This CDR3 comprises 12 residues. Trimming shortened V by 2 bases and J by 5 bases, and 6 bases separated the two germline ends. CDR3 coding DNA: TGTGCCAGCAGTTACCGGACTTATGGCTACACCTTC. The encoded protein is CASSYRTYGYTF.

The chain has TRBV11-2 and TRBJ1-1; 8 nucleotides line up with TRBD1. V was pared by 3 bases and J by 1 base, with 10 bases of the junction left unmatched. The CDR3 is made up of 17 amino acids. CDR1 SGHAT and CDR2 FQNNGV come from the germline V gene. The CDR3 here is CASSFPWTGMKNTEAFF. As DNA, the CDR3 is TGTGCCAGCAGCTTCCCATGGACAGGGATGAAGAACACTGAAGCTTTCTTT. Combining the CDR3 with reference TRBV11-2 and TRBJ1-1 gives the whole variable domain EAGVAQSPRYKIIEKRQSVAFWCNPISGHATLYWYQQILGQGPKLLIQFQNNGVVDDSQLPKDRFSAERLKGVDSTLKIQPAKLEDSAVYLCASSFPWTGMKNTEAFFGQGTRLTVV.

The V and J genes are TRBV7-8 and TRBJ2-7; the match to TRBD1 covers 9 bases. The CDR3 totals 15 residues. The germline V gene encodes CDR1 SGHVS and CDR2 FQNEAQ. V lost 0 bases and J lost 2; bases outside the gene matches: 2. The CDR3 reads CASSLAGQGTYEQYF. CDR3 DNA: TGTGCCAGCAGCTTAGCGGGACAGGGTACCTACGAGCAGTACTTC.

The CDR3 DNA is TGTGCCAGCAGCGCGACCAACATTGGGGGAGGCGAGCAGTACTTC. Its translation: CASSATNIGGGEQYF. This chain connects TRBV7-9 to TRBJ2-7; D possibly corresponds to TRBD2 (6 bases). V lost 5 bases and J lost 6, with 20 bases in between. The germline V gene has CDR1 SEHNR and CDR2 FQNEAQ (reference sequence). This CDR3 has 15 residues.

This chain uses TRBV6-5 with TRBJ1-5; D might be TRBD1 (5 bases). This CDR3 has 14 amino acids. Germline CDR1 reads MNHEY; CDR2 reads SVGAGI. V was trimmed by 5 bases and J by 4 bases, leaving 12 bases between them. The CDR3 region is CASSKGMENQPQHF. The CDR3 coding sequence is TGTGCCAGCAGTAAGGGGATGGAAAATCAGCCCCAGCATTTT.

J is TRBJ2-1 and V is TRBV28, with D tentatively TRBD2 (6 bases). Germline V lookup: CDR1 MDHEN, CDR2 SYDVKM. The CDR3 runs to 12 residues. Between the trimmed V and J ends, which lost 6 bases and 6 bases, there was a span of 9 bases. The CDR3 is CASSQGLNEQFF. The CDR3 DNA is TGTGCCAGCAGCCAGGGACTCAATGAGCAGTTCTTC.

The V gene is TRBV4-2, the J gene TRBJ2-1, with 10 bases identical to TRBD2. Per germline, CDR1 LGHNA and CDR2 YNFKEQ. After removal of 8 bases from V and 5 bases from J, the junction contained 6 bases not matched to a gene. The length of the CDR3 is 14 residues. In DNA form, the CDR3 reads TGTGCCAGCCGAAGGACTAGCGGAGACAATGAGCAGTTCTTC. Protein product: CASRRTSGDNEQFF.

This chain links TRBV18 with TRBJ2-3; D may be TRBD1 (6 bases). CDR3 length equals 16 residues. Germline assignment: CDR1 KGHSH and CDR2 LQKENI. V dropped 3 bases and J dropped 3 bases, with 16 bases sitting between them. This CDR3 is CASSPSMLRGTDTQYF. The DNA for the CDR3 is TGTGCCAGCTCACCTTCCATGTTGAGGGGGACAGATACGCAGTATTTT.

The CDR3 bases are TGTGCCACCTCGACAGGGATGAACACTGAAGCTTTCTTT. Translated, it gives CATSTGMNTEAFF. The genes are TRBV6-1 and TRBJ1-1; 7 nucleotides agree with TRBD1. With V trimmed by 10 bases and J by 0 bases, 5 bases remained unmatched. The CDR3 contains 13 residues. CDR1 and CDR2 (germline): MNHNS, SASEGT.

The chain links TRBV2 to TRBJ1-3; D not certain. CDR1 is SNHLY and CDR2 is FYNNEI in the germline V gene. Trimming stripped 4 bases from V and 0 bases from J, with 7 bases between. The CDR3 has 14 amino acids. The CDR3 sequence is CASSVPSSGNTIYF. CDR3 DNA sequence: TGTGCCAGCAGTGTTCCGAGCTCTGGAAACACCATATATTTT.

The chain uses TRBV4-1 and TRBJ2-7; possible D gene TRBD1, 6 bases. The CDR3 is made up of 16 amino acids. Per the germline V gene, CDR1 is MGHRA and CDR2 is YSYEKL. Trimming pared 1 base from V and 1 base from J, leaving 14 bases between. The CDR3 bases are TGCGCCAGCAGCCAAGTGGGGGCAGGACCATCCTACGAGCAGTACTTC. Translating gives CASSQVGAGPSYEQYF.

Remarks on this clone: Different DNA sequences within this sample yield the same CDR3. The rearrangement uses TRBV27 and TRBJ2-7, with a tentative D call TRBD1 (6 bases). V was cut by 5 bases and J by 2 bases, with 10 bases left in between. The CDR3 totals 13 residues. Per the germline V gene, CDR1 is MNHEY and CDR2 is SMNVEV (reference sequence). CDR3 DNA: TGTGCCAGCAGTCTTGGACAGCCCTACGAGCAGTACTTC. It translates to CASSLGQPYEQYF.

DNA of the CDR3: TGCAGCGTTGACGCGGGAGTAGTTGAGCAGTTCTTC. Protein sequence: CSVDAGVVEQFF. V usage is TRBV29-1 and J usage is TRBJ2-1; 7 nucleotides agree with TRBD2. The CDR3 has 12 amino acids. J was trimmed by 9 bases and V by 3 bases; bases with no gene match: 5. Germline lookup yields CDR1 SQVTM and CDR2 ANQGSEA.

This chain joins TRBV7-8 and TRBJ1-1; D may be TRBD1 (6 bases). Trimming removed 8 bases from V and 8 bases from J, with 15 bases in between. The CDR3 spans 12 residues. Germline values: CDR1 SGHVS, CDR2 FQNEAQ. This chain's CDR3 is CASGGSLSEAFF. CDR3 DNA sequence: TGTGCCAGCGGGGGCTCCCTATCCGAAGCTTTCTTT. Drawing the rest from reference TRBV7-8 and TRBJ1-1, the complete variable domain is GAGVSQSPRYKVAKRGQDVALRCDPISGHVSLFWYQQALGQGPEFLTYFQNEAQLDKSGLPSDRFFAERPEGSVSTLKIQRTQQEDSAVYLCASGGSLSEAFFGQGTRLTVV.

The chain carries TRBV30 and TRBJ1-6; weak D call: TRBD1 (6 bases). The ends were cut back, 8 bases at V and 13 bases at J, with 24 bases in the middle. The CDR3 is 14 residues long. The germline V gene encodes CDR1 GTSNPN and CDR2 SVGIG (reference sequence). In DNA, the CDR3 is TGTGCCATGGATCTTCTTAGGACAGCGTCCCCCCTCCACTTT. It specifies CAMDLLRTASPLHF.